Each of the 25 T cell receptor beta chains below was sequenced from the same sample in a study of tumor-infiltrating lymphocytes in primary liver carcinoma. The authors took blood RNA from unsorted whole blood and also extracted germline DNA. From roughly 0.45 ug total RNA, TCR beta cDNA was generated with a primer in the constant region. Investigators got TCR beta libraries out of three nested multiplex PCR rounds, done with slightly modified ARM-PCR. PCR rounds one and two used TRBV1-TRBV30 forward primers with a C-beta reverse primer for around 10 cycles each. TCRdb passed the multiplex PCR reads through MiXCR, listing each CDR3 protein once. Among 300,000 to 400,000 distinct CDR3 sequences listed, approximately 65% were seen once. Sequences were obtained from peripheral blood. These receptors came from a man aged 40-50 years with primary liver carcinoma and hepatitis B virus infection.

This clonotype was recorded at least ten times. This chain uses TRBV11-2 with TRBJ2-2; a weak D match, TRBD1 (6 bases). V dropped 2 bases and J dropped 6 bases, with 10 bases sitting between them. This CDR3 has 14 amino acids. Germline CDR1 and CDR2: SGHAT and FQNNGV. CDR3 coding DNA: TGTGCCAGCAGCTTACGAGGGGGAGCCGGGGAGCTGTTTTTT. Encoded protein: CASSLRGGAGELFF.

V and J are TRBV11-2 and TRBJ1-1; a possible D gene is TRBD1 (5 bases). With 5 bases removed from V and 5 bases from J, the gap between germline ends came to 24 bases. The CDR3 consists of 17 residues. Germline V gene lookup returns CDR1 SGHAT and CDR2 FQNNGV. This chain's CDR3 is CASSEVTVLARWTEAFF. CDR3 coding DNA: TGTGCCAGCAGCGAAGTGACAGTCCTCGCAAGGTGGACTGAAGCTTTCTTT.

In the case of this clonotype: One junction end disagrees with the germline gene, perhaps due to a read error. This chain uses TRBV29-1 with TRBJ2-3; D possibly matches TRBD1 or TRBD2 (5 bases each). Germline V CDR1 and CDR2: SQVTM, ANQGSEA. The CDR3 sequence is 15 residues long. The CDR3 sequence is CSVPGWGGGPDTRYF. DNA of the CDR3: TGCAGCGTACCCGGGTGGGGCGGAGGCCCAGATACGCGGTATTTT.

Worth noting for this clonotype: Possible read error: a much larger clone is one base away. The rearrangement links TRBV10-3 to TRBJ2-1; 7 nucleotides line up with TRBD1. Germline CDR1 ENHRY, CDR2 SYGVKD. The CDR3 is made up of 18 amino acids. The CDR3 region has the DNA TGTGCCAGCAGTGACCTCAACAGGGGCCAGGGCTCCTACAATGAGCAGTTCTTC. Translating it yields CASSDLNRGQGSYNEQFF.

This clonotype was found a few times. It may be a read error: a sequence one base away is much more abundant. The J gene is TRBJ2-3, the V gene TRBV29-1; TRBD1 is a possible D gene (5 bases). The CDR3 loop spans 11 amino acids. Germline-derived CDR1 and CDR2 are SQVTM and ANQGSEA. The V end was cut by 6 bases, the J end by 10 bases, with 14 bases between. The CDR3 here is CSVSQQGSQYF. CDR3 in DNA: TGCAGCGTCTCCCAGCAGGGATCGCAGTATTTT.

This clonotype was seen more than once but under ten times. This rearrangement joins TRBV6-5 to TRBJ2-6, with D unresolved. This CDR3 has 14 residues. Germline CDR1 reads MNHEY; CDR2 reads SVGAGI. The V end was cut by 4 bases, the J end by 0 bases, with 4 bases between. CDR3 nucleotide sequence: TGTGCCAGCAGTTTACACTCTGGGGCCAACGTCCTGACTTTC. Residues: CASSLHSGANVLTF.

Comment on this clonotype: This may stem from a read error, because a much larger clone lies one nucleotide away. The J gene is TRBJ2-2, the V gene TRBV10-1, with 9 bases lining up with TRBD2. This CDR3 is built from 16 residues. Germline values: CDR1 WNHNN, CDR2 SYGVQD (reference sequence). The CDR3 sequence: CASSDLAGTNTWELFF. CDR3 nucleotide sequence: TGCGCCAGCAGTGACCTAGCGGGAACGAACACCTGGGAGCTGTTTTTT.

This clonotype was detected ten times or more. The chain carries TRBV6-5 and TRBJ2-2; D not resolved. V lost 8 bases and J 6 bases, leaving 16 bases between the germline ends. The V gene's germline CDR1 is MNHEY and CDR2 SVGAGI. This CDR3 is built from 14 residues. The CDR3, as DNA: TGTGCCAGCTCTAAGGGAAGTAGATCCGGGGAGCTGTTTTTT. It is translated as CASSKGSRSGELFF.

Turning to this clonotype: This may be a read error: a much more frequent sequence differs by one nucleotide. The CDR3 does not end in the conserved phenylalanine or tryptophan, so this is likely a read error. The CDR3 sequence is CASSSEGRAYNEQYS. The CDR3 DNA follows: TGTGCCAGCAGCTCGGAGGGCAGGGCCTACAACGAGCAGTACTCC. The V call is TRBV5-4, the J call TRBJ2-7; tentative D call: TRBD2 (6 bases). Germline CDR1 and CDR2: SGHNT and YYREEE (reference sequence). Trimming removed 3 bases at V and 5 bases at J, with 18 bases between. This CDR3 comprises 15 residues.

The gene calls are TRBV4-2 and TRBJ2-1; D possibly matches TRBD1 or TRBD2 (5 bases each). This CDR3 region has 15 residues. CDR1 and CDR2 from the germline V gene are LGHNA and YNFKEQ. CDR3 coding DNA: TGTACCACCAGCCAGGACATGTTGAGGGGCAATGAGCAGTTCTTC. This translates into CTTSQDMLRGNEQFF.

As concerns this clonotype: Compared with germline, one end of the junction differs, possibly owing to a read error. V and J are TRBV6-6 and TRBJ1-6; possibly TRBD1 for D (5 bases). The CDR3 length is 12 residues. Germline values: CDR1 MNHNY, CDR2 SVGAGI (reference sequence). CDR3 DNA: TGTGCCAGCAGTCGGGACGGGAGAATGAGCAACTTT. This translates into CASSRDGRMSNF.

As concerns this clonotype: A much larger clone is a single base away; this may be a read error. The chain uses TRBV6-5 and TRBJ1-6, with 7 bases that match TRBD1. The CDR3 has 16 residues. Germline V gene data show CDR1 as MNHEY and CDR2 as SVGAGI. The CDR3 reads CASSLDRDFYISPLHF. DNA of the CDR3: TGTGCCAGCAGTTTAGACAGGGACTTCTATATTTCACCCCTCCACTTT.

To note about this clonotype: Possible read error: a much larger clone is one base away. The rearrangement joins TRBV6-6 to TRBJ1-5, with D possibly being TRBD1 (5 bases). The CDR3 contains 14 residues. Germline V gives CDR1 MNHNY, CDR2 SVGAGI (reference sequence). V lost 7 bases, J lost 4 bases, and 14 bases lay in between. Here the CDR3 reads CASNRLGGNQPQHF. The DNA for the CDR3 is TGTGCCAGCAATCGTTTGGGGGGTAATCAGCCCCAGCATTTT.

About this clonotype: A much more abundant neighbour one base away suggests this may be a read error. The chain has TRBV6-2 or TRBV6-3 and TRBJ2-7; D may be TRBD1 (6 bases). V was shortened by 5 bases and J by 3 bases, with 20 bases between the two germline ends. CDR3 length: 16 amino acids. Per the germline V gene, CDR1 is MNHEY and CDR2 is SVGEGT. The chain's CDR3 is CASSDGSGQTFYEQYF. The DNA of the CDR3 is TGTGCCAGCAGTGACGGAAGCGGACAGACCTTCTACGAGCAGTACTTC.

This clonotype was picked up one time. A read error may explain this, as a much larger clone is one base away. The chain combines TRBV4-2 with TRBJ2-5; D is undetermined. CDR3 length: 13 residues. V shed 4 bases and J shed 3 bases, with 9 bases lying between them. Germline V gene sequence: CDR1 LGHNA, CDR2 YNFKEQ. CDR3 coding DNA: TGTGCCAGCAGCCTACCCGAAGAAGAGACCCAGTACTTC. Translated: CASSLPEEETQYF.

V and J are TRBV30 and TRBJ1-1, with TRBD1 identical over 7 bases. The V and J ends lost 5 bases and 7 bases, in that order; junction bases with no gene match: 13. The length of the CDR3 is 14 residues. CDR1 and CDR2 from the germline V gene are GTSNPN and SVGIG (reference sequence). In DNA form, the CDR3 reads TGTGCCTGGGTCCAGGGAGGGGGCTACAGTGAAGCTTTCTTT. Protein: CAWVQGGGYSEAFF.

CDR3 DNA sequence: TGTGCCAGCAGCGCAGGAGTAGCGGGGTCCAAAAACATTCAGTACTTC. As protein: CASSAGVAGSKNIQYF. The chain links TRBV14 to TRBJ2-4, with TRBD2 matching 8 bases. In germline, CDR1 is SGHDN, CDR2 FVKESK. V lost 5 bases and J lost 2; bases outside the gene matches: 8. This CDR3 is 16 amino acids long.

A remark on this clonotype: A junction boundary mismatches the germline segment, possibly from a read error. The V call is TRBV6-5, the J call TRBJ2-5, with 9 bases matching TRBD2. CDR3 length: 15 residues. Germline V gives CDR1 MNHEY, CDR2 SVGAGI. The CDR3 protein is CANSNSSLAGETQYF. CDR3 nucleotides: TGTGCCAACAGTAACTCGAGCCTAGCGGGGGAGACCCAGTACTTC.

This chain links TRBV11-2 with TRBJ2-5; 8 bases are a match to TRBD1. This CDR3 contains 16 residues. The trim removed 6 bases at V and 3 bases at J, leaving 12 bases unmatched. Germline CDR1 and CDR2: SGHAT and FQNNGV. The CDR3 loop reads CASSPRTGSYEETQYF. The CDR3 DNA follows: TGTGCCAGCAGTCCACGGACAGGGTCGTACGAAGAGACCCAGTACTTC.

With regard to this clonotype: Germline and junction disagree at one end, which may indicate a read error. The genes are TRBV10-3 and TRBJ2-5; 11 positions match TRBD1. CDR1 is ENHRY and CDR2 is SYGVKD in the germline V gene. The CDR3 spans 15 residues. CDR3 DNA sequence: TGTGCCATCAGTGGCGGGACAGGGGGTCAAGAGACCCGGTACTTC. Its protein is CAISGGTGGQETRYF.

The genes are TRBV25-1 and TRBJ2-5, with D uncertain. The CDR3 is made up of 15 amino acids. Between the trimmed V and J ends, which lost 5 bases and 5 bases, there was a span of 18 bases. Per the germline V gene, CDR1 is MGHDK and CDR2 is SYGVNS. CDR3 amino acids: CASSRLQHGQETQYF. The CDR3 nucleotides are TGTGCCAGCAGTCGCCTCCAACATGGTCAGGAGACCCAGTACTTC.

The chain couples TRBV29-1 to TRBJ2-7, with a tentative D call TRBD1 (6 bases). The germline V gene has CDR1 SQVTM and CDR2 ANQGSEA. The CDR3 is 14 amino acids. With 7 bases removed from V and 4 bases from J, the gap between germline ends came to 20 bases. The DNA for the CDR3 is TGCAGCGCTGGAGGACAGTGTGAAGGTTACGAGCAGTACTTC. It yields the protein CSAGGQCEGYEQYF.

Turning to this clonotype: This may be a read error, as it is one base from a much larger clone. In nucleotides, the CDR3 is TGTGTCAGGGAGGGGGGACAGGGCCTGAACACTGAAGCTTTCTTT. It encodes CVREGGQGLNTEAFF. V gene TRBV6-5 combines with J gene TRBJ1-1; 9 positions match TRBD1. The CDR3 totals 15 residues. Germline V gene sequence: CDR1 MNHEY, CDR2 SVGAGI.

This clonotype has at least ten counts. The rearrangement links TRBV10-2 to TRBJ2-3, with D maybe TRBD2 (7 bases). This CDR3 contains 12 residues. The V and J ends lost 4 bases and 8 bases respectively, with 10 bases between them. The germline CDR1 and CDR2 sequences are WSHSY and SAAADI. CDR3: CASSGGGGTQYF. The CDR3 bases are TGCGCCAGCAGTGGAGGGGGGGGTACGCAGTATTTT.

The CDR3, as DNA: TGCGCCAGCAGAGCCGGGACTAGCAGGAGCGACGACGAGCAGTACTTC. This encodes CASRAGTSRSDDEQYF. The genes are TRBV10-1 and TRBJ2-7, with 9 positions matching TRBD2. CDR3 length equals 16 residues. Per the germline V gene, CDR1 is WNHNN and CDR2 is SYGVQD (reference sequence). Losses at the gene ends were 6 bases for V and 5 bases for J; bases not matched to a gene: 14.